The present T cell receptor (beta chain) was sequenced within a study of T cell responses to AZD1222 COVID-19 vaccine. Profiling relied on immunoSEQ multiplex PCR, and the TCRdb table lists in-frame clones only, not all of them. Of 90,000 to 140,000 clones listed, about 88% are singletons. Trimming pared 6 bases from V and 6 bases from J, leaving 9 bases between. The CDR3 runs to 12 residues. Germline CDR1 ENHRY, CDR2 SYGVKD. This receptor was taken from an adult who received the AZD1222 COVID-19 vaccine. This specimen consisted of peripheral blood, obtained 28 days after the second AZD1222 dose. The chain has TRBV10-3 and TRBJ2-1, with D uncertain. CDR3 in DNA: TGTGCCATCAGCCCCTTCAGCAATGAGCAGTTCTTC. Translation: CAISPFSNEQFF.